What follows are 27 T cell receptor beta chains derived from one specimen sequenced in a study of blood T cell repertoires in COVID-19. Libraries were prepared by immunoSEQ multiplex PCR; TCRdb keeps only in-frame clonotypes and omits some of them. The table has about 190,000 clones, 84% seen once. Sample: peripheral blood. The receptors were sampled from a man aged 30-40 years with active or convalescent COVID-19.

V is TRBV24-1 and J is TRBJ2-1, with D possibly TRBD1 on 5 matching bases. CDR1 is KGHDR, CDR2 SFDVKD, per germline. This CDR3 region has 17 residues. With 4 bases removed from V and 0 bases from J, the gap between germline ends came to 15 bases. The CDR3 is CATSDPDSPSSYNEQFF. CDR3 nucleotide sequence: TGTGCCACCAGTGACCCCGACAGCCCGAGCTCCTACAATGAGCAGTTCTTC.

The DNA of the CDR3 is TGTGCCAGCAGCTCGCGCAGGGGATACGGAAGGTACACAGATACGCAGTATTTT. Its protein product is CASSSRRGYGRYTDTQYF. The J gene is TRBJ2-3, the V gene TRBV5-6, with a weak D call TRBD1 (6 bases). Germline V lookup: CDR1 SGHDT, CDR2 YYEEEE. V lost 3 bases and J lost 2, with 22 bases in between. The CDR3 consists of 18 residues.

A word on this clone: Other DNA sequences in this specimen translate into the identical CDR3. The rearrangement uses TRBV6-5 and TRBJ2-1; TRBD2 is a possible D gene (5 bases). The CDR3 runs 14 residues. V shed 0 bases and J shed 4 bases, with 7 bases lying between them. Germline V gene lookup returns CDR1 MNHEY and CDR2 SVGAGI. CDR3 bases: TGTGCCAGCAGTTACTCGGGAGAATACAATGAGCAGTTCTTC. Its translation: CASSYSGEYNEQFF.

The chain joins TRBV5-1 to TRBJ1-2; possibly TRBD1 for D (5 bases). Germline V gene sequence: CDR1 SGHRS, CDR2 YFSETQ. This CDR3 comprises 14 residues. Between the trimmed V and J ends, which lost 3 bases and 8 bases, there was a span of 17 bases. CDR3 bases: TGCGCCAGCAGCTCCGGACAAATGTTGGGGGGCTACACCTTC. It translates to CASSSGQMLGGYTF.

This chain connects TRBV3-1 (or the pseudogene TRBV3-2) to TRBJ1-1; 10 positions match TRBD1. The V gene's germline CDR1 is LGHDT and CDR2 YNNKEL (reference sequence). After removal of 0 bases from V and 1 base from J, the junction contained 23 bases not matched to a gene. This CDR3 comprises 23 residues. The chain's CDR3 is CASSQDLGGWALGTGVENTEAFF. The CDR3 bases are TGTGCCAGCAGCCAAGATCTGGGGGGTTGGGCGCTCGGGACAGGGGTGGAGAACACTGAAGCTTTCTTT.

The genes are TRBV6-1 and TRBJ2-7, with D possibly being TRBD2 (5 bases). This CDR3 region has 15 residues. V lost 2 bases and J lost 2, with 13 bases in between. CDR1 and CDR2 (germline): MNHNS, SASEGT. The DNA for the CDR3 is TGTGCCAGCAGTGAATGTACGGGATCGGCCTACGAGCAGTACTTC. This translates into CASSECTGSAYEQYF.

The chain carries TRBV6-5 and TRBJ1-2; no clear D gene. The CDR3 covers 13 residues. The germline V and J ends were trimmed by 7 bases and 0 bases, with 9 bases remaining between them. The germline V gene has CDR1 MNHEY and CDR2 SVGAGI. The CDR3 is CASIYRANYGYTF. CDR3 nucleotide sequence: TGTGCCAGCATCTACAGAGCTAACTATGGCTACACCTTC.

The rearrangement links TRBV19 to TRBJ2-1, with TRBD2 matching over 9 bases. The junction had 12 bases not matched to a gene; V was cut back by 6 bases and J by 9 bases. This CDR3 is 15 amino acids long. The germline gives CDR1 LNHDA, CDR2 SQIVND (reference sequence). The chain's CDR3 is CASSPGLASLGEQFF. The CDR3 nucleotides read TGTGCCAGTAGCCCGGGACTAGCCTCCTTGGGTGAGCAGTTCTTC.

This clone was observed a single time. The DNA for the CDR3 is TGTGCCAGCAGTACGGTCAGGGGGCAGGAGACCCAGTACTTC. The encoded protein is CASSTVRGQETQYF. The chain links TRBV28 to TRBJ2-5; 8 nucleotides line up with TRBD1. From germline, CDR1 is MDHEN and CDR2 SYDVKM. The CDR3 loop spans 14 amino acids. The J segment lost 5 bases and the V segment lost 5 bases, leaving 7 bases of the junction unmatched.

This clone was counted only a few times. The genes are TRBV11-3 and TRBJ1-1; D is unclear. The CDR3 has 17 amino acids. Trimming took off 1 base at V and 1 base at J, with 16 bases between the two ends. CDR1 is SGHNT and CDR2 is YENEEA in the germline V gene. The CDR3 DNA reads TGTGCCAGCAGCTTAGGAGGGCTCTTAAGCGGGAACACTGAAGCTTTCTTT. Protein product: CASSLGGLLSGNTEAFF. Using reference TRBV11-3 and TRBJ1-1 for the parts outside the CDR3, the full variable domain is EAGVVQSPRYKIIEKKQPVAFWCNPISGHNTLYWYLQNLGQGPELLIRYENEEAVDDSQLPKDRFSAERLKGVDSTLKIQPAELGDSAVYLCASSLGGLLSGNTEAFFGQGTRLTVV.

J is TRBJ1-6 and V is TRBV18; D is undetermined. The CDR3 has 14 residues. Germline lookup yields CDR1 KGHSH and CDR2 LQKENI. With 3 bases removed from V and 6 bases from J, the gap between germline ends came to 9 bases. CDR3 protein: CASSPEGGNSPLHF. CDR3 DNA: TGTGCCAGCTCACCGGAAGGCGGTAATTCACCCCTCCACTTT.

This clone was observed a handful of times. This chain connects TRBV4-1 to TRBJ2-1, with 10 bases lining up with TRBD1. The CDR3 covers 16 residues. In germline, CDR1 is MGHRA, CDR2 YSYEKL. With V trimmed by 3 bases and J by 5 bases, 7 bases remained unmatched. The CDR3: CASSHQGQGSNNEQFF. The CDR3, as DNA: TGCGCCAGCAGCCACCAGGGACAGGGGTCTAACAATGAGCAGTTCTTC.

This clone was counted once. The chain couples TRBV7-2 to TRBJ1-3; 9 bases fit TRBD1. V lost 5 bases and J lost 1; bases outside the gene matches: 6. This CDR3 has 16 residues. Germline CDR1 is SGHTA and CDR2 is FQGNSA. The CDR3 nucleotides read TGTGCCAGCAGCCGGGACAGGGATTGGTCTGGAAACACCATATATTTT. Protein product: CASSRDRDWSGNTIYF.

This clone was picked up many times. The chain uses TRBV11-2 and TRBJ2-5; 8 bases fit TRBD1. V was clipped by 4 bases and J by 5 bases; unmatched bases: 6. This CDR3 is built from 14 residues. Per the germline V gene, CDR1 is SGHAT and CDR2 is FQNNGV. The CDR3: CASSSTGAGETQYF. The CDR3 bases are TGTGCCAGCAGCTCGACAGGGGCCGGGGAGACCCAGTACTTC.

The chain has TRBV5-4 and TRBJ1-1; D is ambiguous. There are 14 residues in the CDR3. CDR1 and CDR2 from the germline V gene are SGHNT and YYREEE (reference sequence). Between the trimmed V and J ends, which lost 2 bases and 1 base, there was a span of 9 bases. CDR3: CASSFAQQNTEAFF. Here the CDR3 DNA reads TGTGCCAGCAGCTTCGCACAGCAGAACACTGAAGCTTTCTTT.

This clone came up once. The chain is built from TRBV5-4 and TRBJ1-5; a weak D match, TRBD1 (6 bases). The V end lost 1 base, the J end lost 7 bases, and 18 bases lay between the germline ends. The CDR3 length is 16 residues. Germline V CDR1 and CDR2: SGHNT, YYREEE (reference sequence). CDR3 DNA sequence: TGTGCCAGCAGCTTGACAGGGCACGGTACAGAGCAGCCCCAGCATTTT. Encoded protein: CASSLTGHGTEQPQHF.

This sequence joins TRBV28 and TRBJ1-2; unclear D gene. The CDR3 spans 13 residues. Germline CDR1 reads MDHEN; CDR2 reads SYDVKM. Trimming took 0 bases from V and 5 from J, leaving 7 bases between them. The DNA for the CDR3 is TGTGCCAGCAGTTTATGGGGCGGGTATGGCTACACCTTC. Translation gives CASSLWGGYGYTF.

The chain is built from TRBV5-4 and TRBJ2-1; 7 bases map to TRBD2. Germline V lookup: CDR1 SGHNT, CDR2 YYREEE (reference sequence). V dropped 7 bases and J dropped 4; count of bases not matched to a gene: 8. The CDR3 covers 14 residues. CDR3 sequence (DNA): TGTGCCAGCTCCCGCGCCGGGGGGTACAATGAGCAGTTCTTC. Protein product: CASSRAGGYNEQFF.

V gene TRBV7-9 combines with J gene TRBJ2-7; D might be TRBD1 (6 bases). The CDR3 has 14 amino acids. Germline CDR1 is SEHNR and CDR2 is FQNEAQ (reference sequence). Trimming removed 1 base at V and 2 bases at J, with 9 bases between. The CDR3 sequence: CASSLGTAPYEQYV. The CDR3 DNA reads TGTGCCAGCAGCTTAGGGACAGCGCCCTACGAGCAGTACGTC.

The DNA for the CDR3 is TGTGCCACCAGTGCCGCGGACAGAATCGACCAAGAGACCCAGTACTTC. Amino acids: CATSAADRIDQETQYF. This chain uses TRBV24-1 with TRBJ2-5; tentative D call: TRBD1 (6 bases). V dropped 5 bases and J dropped 0 bases, with 15 bases sitting between them. There are 16 residues in the CDR3. Per the germline V gene, CDR1 is KGHDR and CDR2 is SFDVKD.

This clone was recorded once. The genes are TRBV19 and TRBJ2-2, with 10 bases aligning to TRBD2. The V gene end was trimmed by 6 bases and the J gene end by 5 bases; junction bases not matched to a gene: 6. CDR1 and CDR2 from the germline V gene are LNHDA and SQIVND (reference sequence). CDR3 size: 15 residues. The CDR3 DNA follows: TGTGCCAGTAGGGGACTAGCGAAAAGGACCGGGGAGCTGTTTTTT. Its protein product is CASRGLAKRTGELFF.

The V call is TRBV7-2, the J call TRBJ2-1; D unresolved. Germline CDR1 SGHTA, CDR2 FQGNSA. The CDR3 spans 12 residues. The ends were cut back, 1 base at V and 7 bases at J, with 5 bases in the middle. The DNA of the CDR3 is TGTGCCAGCAGCTTAGACTGGAATGAGCAGTTCTTC. Protein sequence: CASSLDWNEQFF.

This chain connects TRBV3-1 (or the pseudogene TRBV3-2) to TRBJ2-1; 11 bases align to TRBD1. The CDR3 is made up of 14 amino acids. CDR1 is LGHDT, CDR2 YNNKEL, per germline (reference sequence). The ends lost 2 bases at V and 8 bases at J; junction bases unmatched: 2. The CDR3: CASSQRTGGYEQFF. The DNA of the CDR3 is TGTGCCAGCAGCCAACGGACAGGGGGCTATGAGCAGTTCTTC.

This clone was seen a few times. V gene TRBV25-1 combines with J gene TRBJ2-3; no clear D. CDR3 length: 13 amino acids. In germline, CDR1 is MGHDK, CDR2 SYGVNS. The V end was cut by 5 bases, the J end by 3 bases, with 9 bases between. CDR3: CASSLPGTDTQYF. Written as DNA, the CDR3 is TGTGCCAGCAGTCTGCCCGGGACAGATACGCAGTATTTT.

The sample holds many counts of this clone. The gene calls are TRBV6-5 and TRBJ2-4; 9 nucleotides agree with TRBD1. The J segment lost 2 bases and the V segment lost 3 bases, leaving 5 bases of the junction unmatched. The CDR3 sequence is 16 residues long. Germline CDR1 MNHEY, CDR2 SVGAGI. The DNA of the CDR3 is TGTGCCAGCAGTTATTGGACAGGGGATTCCAAAAACATTCAGTACTTC. Encoded protein: CASSYWTGDSKNIQYF.

The CDR3 region is CASKRQMNTEAFF. CDR3 DNA: TGTGCCAGCAAGAGACAGATGAACACTGAAGCTTTCTTT. The chain couples TRBV28 to TRBJ1-1; D possibly corresponds to TRBD1 (5 bases). Germline assignment: CDR1 MDHEN and CDR2 SYDVKM. CDR3 length: 13 residues. V lost 7 bases and J 0 bases, leaving 9 bases between the germline ends.

The V and J genes are TRBV6-5 and TRBJ2-7; D gene unclear. CDR3 size: 14 residues. V lost 6 bases to trimming and J lost 5 bases, with 17 bases between them. Germline CDR1 reads MNHEY; CDR2 reads SVGAGI. CDR3 residues: CASSRPGTTHEQYF. The CDR3 DNA follows: TGTGCCAGCAGCCGGCCGGGTACCACCCACGAGCAGTACTTC.